This TCR beta chain appears in the sequencing data of a study of control samples from healthy donors and cancer patients. Using immunoSEQ multiplex PCR, the repertoire was profiled, and TCRdb retains in-frame clones only, with some absent. The table shows fewer than 500,000 clones, with about 93% occurring only once. The CDR3 contains 15 residues. Germline V gene sequence: CDR1 MNHEY, CDR2 SVGAGI. Deletions cut 0 bases from V and 6 bases from J, with 15 bases between. The sequenced sample was PBMCs. This sequence originates from a man aged 35 to 55 with head and neck cancer. The rearrangement joins TRBV6-5 to TRBJ2-7; D is uncertain. This CDR3 reads CASSYSSSRALEQYF. DNA for the CDR3: TGTGCCAGCAGTTACTCCTCCAGTAGGGCCCTCGAGCAGTACTTC.